These 18 T cell receptor beta chains were sequenced from one sample in a study of T cell responses to AZD1222 COVID-19 vaccine. The method was immunoSEQ multiplex PCR; TCRdb's version includes in-frame clones alone and lacks a portion of them. Here the sample spans about 97,000 clones, around 87% being singletons. The input for sequencing was peripheral blood, taken 28 days after the second AZD1222 dose. The receptors were sampled from an adult who received the AZD1222 COVID-19 vaccine.

The chain has TRBV12-3 or TRBV12-4 and TRBJ1-4, with D maybe TRBD1 (5 bases). The V end was cut by 3 bases, the J end by 7 bases, with 6 bases between. The length of the CDR3 is 12 residues. The CDR3 region has the DNA TGTGCCAGCAGTTTTCAGGGTGAAAAACTGTTTTTT. Protein product: CASSFQGEKLFF.

V and J are TRBV3-1 (or the pseudogene TRBV3-2) and TRBJ1-1; possible D gene TRBD1, 5 bases. Germline lookup yields CDR1 LGHDT and CDR2 YNNKEL (reference sequence). CDR3 length: 20 amino acids. V was shortened by 0 bases and J by 0 bases, with 23 bases between the two germline ends. The DNA of the CDR3 is TGTGCCAGCAGCCAAGAGTCGGCAAGACCCAGAGGGACCCTGAACACTGAAGCTTTCTTT. Amino acid sequence: CASSQESARPRGTLNTEAFF.

The CDR3 DNA is TGCGCCAGCAGCTTGGCTACAGGGTACTACGAGCAGTACTTC. It translates to CASSLATGYYEQYF. The chain combines TRBV5-1 with TRBJ2-7; possibly TRBD1 for D (6 bases). The V gene lost 0 bases and the J gene lost 3 bases, with 10 bases spanning the gap. Germline-derived CDR1 and CDR2 are SGHRS and YFSETQ. The CDR3 loop spans 14 amino acids.

The chain couples TRBV19 to TRBJ1-1, with TRBD1 matching 7 bases. Losses at the gene ends were 6 bases for V and 0 bases for J; bases not matched to a gene: 7. This CDR3 region has 15 residues. The germline V gene has CDR1 LNHDA and CDR2 SQIVND (reference sequence). The CDR3 bases are TGTGCCAGTAGCAACTCAGGGGGGTTGAACACTGAAGCTTTCTTT. It yields the protein CASSNSGGLNTEAFF. Drawing the rest from reference TRBV19 and TRBJ1-1, the complete variable domain is DGGITQSPKYLFRKEGQNVTLSCEQNLNHDAMYWYRQDPGQGLRLIYYSQIVNDFQKGDIAEGYSVSREKKESFPLTVTSAQKNPTAFYLCASSNSGGLNTEAFFGQGTRLTVV.

Only a few counts were recorded for this clone. The CDR3 DNA is TGTGCCAGCAAGAAAAAGGACAGGCTTAACACTGAAGCTTTCTTT. Translating gives CASKKKDRLNTEAFF. This sequence joins TRBV7-9 and TRBJ1-1; 7 nucleotides match TRBD1. This CDR3 has 15 residues. Losses at the gene ends were 7 bases for V and 2 bases for J; bases not matched to a gene: 10. Germline loops: CDR1 SEHNR, CDR2 FQNEAQ (reference sequence).

The chain uses TRBV5-1 and TRBJ1-2; D gene uncertain. The V gene lost 0 bases and the J gene lost 7 bases, with 19 bases spanning the gap. Germline values: CDR1 SGHRS, CDR2 YFSETQ. This CDR3 contains 16 residues. The CDR3 bases are TGCGCCAGCAGCTTGGTTGGTGTAACCGCCTCTGGTGGCTACACCTTC. Protein sequence: CASSLVGVTASGGYTF.

The chain links TRBV6-4 to TRBJ2-3; perhaps TRBD2 as D (6 bases). CDR1 and CDR2 (germline): MRHNA, SNTAGT. Trimming removed 7 bases from V and 0 bases from J, with 14 bases in between. This CDR3 spans 15 amino acids. The CDR3 spells CASMCGGWSTDTQYF. Written as DNA, the CDR3 is TGTGCCAGCATGTGTGGAGGGTGGAGCACAGATACGCAGTATTTT.

The chain is built from TRBV6-1 and TRBJ1-2; D is possibly TRBD1 (6 bases). The germline V gene encodes CDR1 MNHNS and CDR2 SASEGT. V was pared by 3 bases and J by 0 bases, with 14 bases between. The CDR3 is made up of 16 amino acids. The CDR3 DNA is TGTGCCAGCAGTGACTACAGGGTTACTGCTAACTATGGCTACACCTTC. Translation: CASSDYRVTANYGYTF.

V gene TRBV7-2 combines with J gene TRBJ2-7; tentatively, D is TRBD2 (5 bases). The V end lost 3 bases, the J end lost 3 bases, and 18 bases lay between the germline ends. Germline CDR1 reads SGHTA; CDR2 reads FQGNSA. CDR3 length: 16 amino acids. CDR3 protein: CASSFLQWEKGYEQYF. DNA for the CDR3: TGTGCCAGCAGCTTTCTCCAGTGGGAGAAGGGCTACGAGCAGTACTTC.

To note about this clone: The sample carries other DNA sequences with the same CDR3. V gene TRBV27 combines with J gene TRBJ2-7; D perhaps matches TRBD2 (5 bases). The CDR3 has 15 residues. Trimming took off 2 bases at V and 3 bases at J, with 14 bases between the two ends. Per the germline V gene, CDR1 is MNHEY and CDR2 is SMNVEV (reference sequence). The CDR3 protein is CASSLLAGSSYEQYF. The CDR3 bases are TGTGCCAGCAGTTTACTCGCGGGTAGCAGCTACGAGCAGTACTTC.

The chain is built from TRBV4-1 and TRBJ2-3, with 7 bases identical to TRBD1. The length of the CDR3 is 17 residues. The germline CDR1 and CDR2 sequences are MGHRA and YSYEKL. V was pared by 4 bases and J by 3 bases, with 13 bases of the junction left unmatched. CDR3 sequence (DNA): TGCGCCAGCAGCCCCCATCAGTCTACAGGGGAAACAGATACGCAGTATTTT. Translated: CASSPHQSTGETDTQYF.

The chain combines TRBV29-1 with TRBJ2-1, with 8 nucleotides matching TRBD1. The germline CDR1 and CDR2 sequences are SQVTM and ANQGSEA. V dropped 1 base and J dropped 9; count of bases not matched to a gene: 14. CDR3 length: 16 amino acids. The CDR3 reads CSVEAGTGVSFGEQFF. CDR3 sequence (DNA): TGCAGCGTTGAAGCTGGGACAGGAGTCTCATTTGGTGAGCAGTTCTTC.

This chain links TRBV6-1 with TRBJ2-7; TRBD1 might be the D (5 bases). Trimming removed 1 base from V and 3 bases from J, with 16 bases in between. Germline V lookup: CDR1 MNHNS, CDR2 SASEGT. The CDR3 sequence is 16 residues long. The CDR3 nucleotides read TGTGCCAGCAGTGAAGTCCGGGTAGGGCAGGGCTACGAGCAGTACTTC. Its translation is CASSEVRVGQGYEQYF.

This clone was counted between two and nine times. The chain carries TRBV27 and TRBJ2-7; 14 nucleotides match TRBD2. CDR1 and CDR2 from the germline V gene are MNHEY and SMNVEV (reference sequence). The trim removed 5 bases at V and 7 bases at J, leaving 1 base unmatched. The CDR3 extends over 13 amino acids. CDR3 in amino acids: CASSGLAGGEQYF. For the CDR3, the DNA is TGTGCCAGCAGTGGACTAGCGGGAGGAGAGCAGTACTTC.

This clone was seen more than once but under ten times. The chain is built from TRBV7-2 and TRBJ1-5; D is unclear. Per the germline V gene, CDR1 is SGHTA and CDR2 is FQGNSA. V lost 2 bases and J lost 1, with 3 bases in between. The CDR3 has 13 amino acids. The CDR3 region is CASSLLSNQPQHF. Here the CDR3 DNA reads TGTGCCAGCAGCTTACTAAGCAATCAGCCCCAGCATTTT.

This rearrangement joins TRBV6-5 to TRBJ2-7; D gene ambiguous. The CDR3 length is 14 residues. The V end was cut by 6 bases, the J end by 4 bases, with 16 bases between. Germline values: CDR1 MNHEY, CDR2 SVGAGI. CDR3 nucleotide sequence: TGTGCCAGCAGCGCCCTGACGATAGAATACGAGCAGTACTTC. Its protein product is CASSALTIEYEQYF.

This sequence joins TRBV20-1 and TRBJ1-2; no reliable D call. This CDR3 region has 11 residues. Trimming stripped 2 bases from V and 7 bases from J, with 8 bases between. The V gene's germline CDR1 is DFQATT and CDR2 SNEGSKA (reference sequence). The CDR3 here is CSARLRSGYTF. CDR3 nucleotide sequence: TGCAGTGCTAGACTTAGAAGTGGCTACACCTTC.

V usage is TRBV4-1 and J usage is TRBJ1-4; D is unclear. The ends were cut back, 5 bases at V and 8 bases at J, with 12 bases in the middle. Germline CDR1 MGHRA, CDR2 YSYEKL. This CDR3 spans 13 amino acids. CDR3 DNA: TGCGCCAGCAGCAGCCGGGGAGTCGAAAAACTGTTTTTT. Encoded protein: CASSSRGVEKLFF.